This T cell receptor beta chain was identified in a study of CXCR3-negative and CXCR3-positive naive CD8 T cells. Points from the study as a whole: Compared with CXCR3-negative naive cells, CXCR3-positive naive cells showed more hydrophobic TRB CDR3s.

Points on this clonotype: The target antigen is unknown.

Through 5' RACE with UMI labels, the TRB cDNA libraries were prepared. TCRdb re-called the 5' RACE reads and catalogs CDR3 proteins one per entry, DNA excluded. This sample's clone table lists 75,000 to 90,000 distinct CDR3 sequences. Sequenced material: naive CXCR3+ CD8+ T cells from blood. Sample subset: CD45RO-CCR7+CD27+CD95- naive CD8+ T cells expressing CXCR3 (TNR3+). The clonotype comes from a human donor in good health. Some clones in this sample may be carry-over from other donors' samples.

This chain's CDR3 is CASSLGITGANTQYF. J is TRBJ2-3 and V is TRBV28; TCRdb gives TRBD1 as the D gene, but with no DNA this cannot be confirmed. Germline CDR1 is MDHEN and CDR2 is SYDVKM. The CDR3 covers 15 residues.